This T cell receptor (beta chain) derives from a study of T cell responses to AZD1222 COVID-19 vaccine. J was trimmed by 3 bases and V by 5 bases; bases with no gene match: 7. The germline V gene has CDR1 MDHEN and CDR2 SYDVKM. This CDR3 region has 16 residues. Method: immunoSEQ multiplex PCR; TCRdb's copy keeps in-frame clones and lacks some. The data contain 70,000 to 90,000 clones, about 92% of them singletons. V gene TRBV28 combines with J gene TRBJ1-5; 10 nucleotides match TRBD1. The sample here was peripheral blood, taken on day 0 of AZD1222 vaccination. This clonotype was sampled from an adult in good health. The CDR3 region is CASSKMGQGLNQPQHF. CDR3 DNA: TGTGCCAGCAGTAAAATGGGACAGGGGCTCAATCAGCCCCAGCATTTT. Based on the CDR3 plus reference TRBV28 and TRBJ1-5, the full variable domain is DVKVTQSSRYLVKRTGEKVFLECVQDMDHENMFWYRQDPGLGLRLIYFSYDVKMKEKGDIPEGYSVSREKKERFSLILESASTNQTSMYLCASSKMGQGLNQPQHFGDGTRLSIL.